Presented here are 27 T cell receptor beta chains from one specimen sequenced in a study of beta chain features in type 1 diabetes. The isolated RNA, all of it, was reverse transcribed, so expressed TCRB transcripts were what got sequenced. Only in-frame clones appear in the TCRdb table, and some are missing; sequencing was by immunoSEQ multiplex PCR. The sample comprises about 290,000 clones, approximately 8% of which are singletons, and approximately 0.99% rests with the top ten. Sequenced input: central memory CD4+ T cells from blood. These receptors were obtained from a woman aged 18-30 years in good health.

V is TRBV7-2 and J is TRBJ1-2; 7 bases match TRBD1. V shed 1 base, J shed 8 bases, and the junction held 7 bases outside the gene matches. The CDR3 contains 14 residues. Germline loops: CDR1 SGHTA, CDR2 FQGNSA. CDR3 region: CASSLGGQALGYTF. CDR3 coding DNA: TGTGCCAGCAGCTTAGGAGGACAGGCGTTGGGCTACACCTTC.

This clone was recorded a few times. V gene TRBV10-3 combines with J gene TRBJ2-1, with D hard to call. The CDR3 is 14 amino acids. Trimming removed 4 bases from V and 0 bases from J, with 7 bases in between. Germline V gene lookup returns CDR1 ENHRY and CDR2 SYGVKD. This CDR3 reads CAISGVSSYNEQFF. CDR3 nucleotide sequence: TGTGCCATCAGTGGCGTAAGCTCCTACAATGAGCAGTTCTTC.

The chain combines TRBV7-2 with TRBJ1-5, with no clear D. Germline V lookup: CDR1 SGHTA, CDR2 FQGNSA. Trimming left V 3 bases short and J 7 bases short, with 7 bases between. This CDR3 has 12 amino acids. The CDR3 here is CASSFGGQPQHF. In DNA, the CDR3 is TGTGCCAGCAGCTTCGGCGGGCAGCCCCAGCATTTT.

The chain links TRBV11-1 to TRBJ2-1; 7 positions agree with TRBD1. Losses at the gene ends were 7 bases for V and 2 bases for J; bases not matched to a gene: 5. The CDR3 is 14 amino acids. Germline CDR1 reads SGHAT; CDR2 reads FQDESV (reference sequence). The DNA of the CDR3 is TGTGCCAGCACCTCGGGACAGACCTACAATGAGCAGTTCTTC. It translates to CASTSGQTYNEQFF.

This clone was counted between two and nine times. V is TRBV9 and J is TRBJ2-1; TRBD2 aligns across 9 bases. This CDR3 comprises 16 residues. The germline V gene encodes CDR1 SGDLS and CDR2 YYNGEE. With V trimmed by 4 bases and J by 6 bases, 11 bases remained unmatched. CDR3 sequence reads: CASSTTLAGFGNEQFF. DNA of the CDR3: TGTGCCAGCAGCACGACTCTAGCGGGATTTGGCAATGAGCAGTTCTTC.

This clone was observed a few times. Given a much more abundant clone one base away, this may be a read error. The chain joins TRBV9 to TRBJ2-1; tentative D call: TRBD2 (7 bases). Germline V gene sequence: CDR1 SGDLS, CDR2 YYNGEE. This CDR3 is 17 amino acids long. The CDR3 is CARSVGGGGTSYNEQFF. DNA of the CDR3: TGTGCCCGCAGCGTAGGAGGGGGGGGCACGTCCTACAATGAGCAGTTCTTC.

This clone showed up just a few times. The same CDR3 can be traced to other DNA sequences in this sample. Here the CDR3 reads CASSRTSGGLNTQYF. The DNA for the CDR3 is TGTGCCAGCAGCCGGACTAGCGGGGGTCTCAATACGCAGTATTTT. This chain joins TRBV2 and TRBJ2-3; 13 nucleotides match TRBD2. J was trimmed by 7 bases and V by 6 bases; bases with no gene match: 7. CDR1 and CDR2 from the germline V gene are SNHLY and FYNNEI. The CDR3 consists of 15 residues.

This clone was counted ten times or more. This chain joins TRBV4-1 and TRBJ2-1, with unresolved D. This CDR3 has 17 residues. V was pared by 1 base and J by 2 bases, with 15 bases between. CDR1 and CDR2 (germline): MGHRA, YSYEKL. Here the CDR3 DNA reads TGCGCCAGCAGCCAAGTCGCTCGCGGTGGGCCCTACAATGAGCAGTTCTTC. Amino acids: CASSQVARGGPYNEQFF.

V usage is TRBV29-1 and J usage is TRBJ1-2; D is perhaps TRBD1 (5 bases). In germline, CDR1 is SQVTM, CDR2 ANQGSEA. The CDR3 runs 12 residues. V lost 6 bases and J 5 bases, leaving 13 bases between the germline ends. Written as DNA, the CDR3 is TGCAGCGTAAACAGGATGGCGTATGGCTACACCTTC. Translating it yields CSVNRMAYGYTF.

This clone was observed a handful of times. This chain connects TRBV7-2 to TRBJ1-1; 7 nucleotides align to TRBD1. Trimming cost V 4 bases and J 3 bases; bases outside gene matches: 2. The V gene's germline CDR1 is SGHTA and CDR2 FQGNSA. The CDR3 runs 13 residues. CDR3 bases: TGTGCCAGCAGCTCGGACAGGTACACTGAAGCTTTCTTT. Translated, it gives CASSSDRYTEAFF.

The chain has TRBV7-9 and TRBJ2-5, with 9 bases lining up with TRBD1. Trimming cost V 8 bases and J 2 bases; bases outside gene matches: 9. The CDR3 spans 15 residues. Germline V gene sequence: CDR1 SEHNR, CDR2 FQNEAQ (reference sequence). CDR3 protein: CASSTGTGLQETQYF. The CDR3 nucleotides are TGTGCCAGCTCCACAGGGACAGGGTTACAAGAGACCCAGTACTTC.

This rearrangement joins TRBV5-1 to TRBJ2-3; 7 positions match TRBD1. Unmatched junction bases numbered 7, after V lost 0 bases and J lost 0 bases. This CDR3 is built from 17 residues. CDR1 is SGHRS and CDR2 is YFSETQ in the germline V gene. CDR3 amino acids: CASSLARGGDSTDTQYF. The CDR3 coding sequence is TGCGCCAGCAGCTTGGCCCGAGGGGGCGATAGCACAGATACGCAGTATTTT.

The chain combines TRBV11-2 with TRBJ1-1; no reliable D call. Germline values: CDR1 SGHAT, CDR2 FQNNGV. The CDR3 runs 14 residues. The V end lost 5 bases, the J end lost 1 base, and 11 bases lay between the germline ends. CDR3 in DNA: TGTGCCAGCAGCGCCCTACGGGGGAACACTGAAGCTTTCTTT. Its translation: CASSALRGNTEAFF.

In this sample, this clone turned up a few times. Other DNA sequences in the same sample also yield this CDR3. CDR3 in DNA: TGTGCCAGCTCACCGACCGGCGGGGACACTGAAGCTTTCTTT. This gives the protein CASSPTGGDTEAFF. The chain employs TRBV18 and TRBJ1-1, with D unclear. The CDR3 runs to 14 residues. Per the germline V gene, CDR1 is KGHSH and CDR2 is LQKENI. The V end lost 3 bases, the J end lost 3 bases, and 11 bases lay between the germline ends.

This clone has more than one count but fewer than ten. The rearrangement links TRBV10-3 to TRBJ2-3; D unclear. V lost 3 bases to trimming and J lost 6 bases, with 4 bases between them. The germline V gene encodes CDR1 ENHRY and CDR2 SYGVKD. The CDR3 is made up of 11 amino acids. The CDR3, as DNA: TGTGCCATCAGTGACGGGGATACGCAGTATTTT. Translated, it gives CAISDGDTQYF.

The chain joins TRBV18 to TRBJ2-7; 12 bases match TRBD2. V shed 3 bases and J 5 bases; nucleotides not matched to a gene: 5. The CDR3 sequence is 15 residues long. Germline V lookup: CDR1 KGHSH, CDR2 LQKENI. The CDR3 here is CASSPPTSGRNEQYF. The DNA for the CDR3 is TGTGCCAGCTCACCTCCGACTAGCGGGAGAAACGAGCAGTACTTC.

This clone was observed a few times. The chain recombines TRBV27 with TRBJ2-3; 10 positions agree with TRBD2. Germline lookup yields CDR1 MNHEY and CDR2 SMNVEV (reference sequence). CDR3 length: 16 residues. J lost 6 bases, V lost 3 bases, and 9 bases had no gene match. CDR3 DNA sequence: TGTGCCAGCAGTTTTCGGATAGCGGGGGGCCGGGATACGCAGTATTTT. Translation gives CASSFRIAGGRDTQYF.

This clone appeared a few times. V usage is TRBV7-2 and J usage is TRBJ2-5; possible D gene TRBD2, 6 bases. Germline V gene sequence: CDR1 SGHTA, CDR2 FQGNSA. This CDR3 contains 16 residues. V was clipped by 4 bases and J by 5 bases, with 20 bases between them. The CDR3 nucleotides read TGTGCCAGCAGCTCCGAGAGGGACTTTCCAGGGGAGACCCAGTACTTC. Amino acid sequence: CASSSERDFPGETQYF.

The J gene is TRBJ2-1, the V gene TRBV4-2, with 7 bases that match TRBD2. The CDR3 length is 15 residues. The V gene end was trimmed by 5 bases and the J gene end by 10 bases; junction bases not matched to a gene: 14. Looked up from germline, CDR1 is LGHNA and CDR2 is YNFKEQ. CDR3 sequence: CASSLAGGGTFEQFF. DNA of the CDR3: TGTGCCAGCAGCTTGGCCGGCGGGGGAACCTTCGAGCAGTTCTTC.

V and J are TRBV6-1 and TRBJ2-1; no clear D. The CDR3 covers 22 residues. Germline V CDR1 and CDR2: MNHNS, SASEGT. Trimming shortened V by 1 base and J by 0 bases, and 28 bases separated the two germline ends. The CDR3 nucleotides are TGTGCCAGCAGTGAAGTGAATTTGGCGAGATTTTCTTCACCATCCTCCTACAATGAGCAGTTCTTC. Protein: CASSEVNLARFSSPSSYNEQFF.

The chain is built from TRBV7-2 and TRBJ1-2, with a tentative D call TRBD1 (5 bases). The CDR3 sequence is 17 residues long. Looked up from germline, CDR1 is SGHTA and CDR2 is FQGNSA. V was shortened by 6 bases and J by 0 bases, with 20 bases between the two germline ends. The CDR3 region is CASSPTTGTTTNYGYTF. CDR3 sequence (DNA): TGTGCCAGCAGTCCAACGACCGGGACGACCACTAACTATGGCTACACCTTC.

The chain links TRBV7-2 to TRBJ2-3; 14 bases map to TRBD2. V gave up 5 bases and J gave up 2 bases; unmatched junction bases: 3. The CDR3 consists of 16 residues. Germline lookup yields CDR1 SGHTA and CDR2 FQGNSA. CDR3 residues: CASSKGLAGVTDTQYF. The CDR3 nucleotides read TGTGCCAGCAGCAAGGGACTAGCGGGGGTCACAGATACGCAGTATTTT.

This clone occurred a few times. This sample also contains other DNA sequences that code for the same CDR3. The genes are TRBV19 and TRBJ2-5; D is perhaps TRBD1 or TRBD2 (6 bases each). This CDR3 contains 13 residues. In germline, CDR1 is LNHDA, CDR2 SQIVND (reference sequence). V lost 6 bases to trimming and J lost 5 bases, with 13 bases between them. The CDR3 DNA follows: TGTGCCAGTAGCCGGGGGCGAAGCGAGACCCAGTACTTC. It codes for CASSRGRSETQYF.

This clone occurred many times. V gene TRBV19 combines with J gene TRBJ2-5; no definite D call. The CDR3 runs to 13 residues. CDR1 and CDR2 from the germline V gene are LNHDA and SQIVND (reference sequence). Trimming pared 10 bases from V and 5 bases from J, leaving 17 bases between. The DNA for the CDR3 is TGTGCCACCAGTGGTAGGCTGGGGGAGACCCAGTACTTC. Protein: CATSGRLGETQYF.

This clone has just a few counts. The rearrangement joins TRBV9 to TRBJ2-1; the D is unclear. The CDR3 length is 15 residues. CDR1 is SGDLS and CDR2 is YYNGEE in the germline V gene. V lost 0 bases and J lost 0, with 7 bases in between. The CDR3: CASSVVGGSYNEQFF. As DNA, the CDR3 is TGTGCCAGCAGCGTAGTAGGTGGCTCCTACAATGAGCAGTTCTTC.

This clone was detected a few times. The V gene is TRBV27, the J gene TRBJ2-1; 8 bases are shared with TRBD1. Germline CDR1 and CDR2: MNHEY and SMNVEV (reference sequence). The length of the CDR3 is 14 residues. The V segment lost 6 bases and the J segment 5 bases; nucleotides outside the gene matches: 6. The CDR3 nucleotides are TGTGCCAGCAGACCCGGGACAGGTAACAATGAGCAGTTCTTC. Amino acid sequence: CASRPGTGNNEQFF.

The sample holds a few counts of this clone. The chain couples TRBV2 to TRBJ2-1; no definite D call. This CDR3 spans 13 amino acids. V dropped 10 bases and J dropped 1 base, with 11 bases sitting between them. Germline assignment: CDR1 SNHLY and CDR2 FYNNEI. The CDR3 DNA is TGTGCCATCATGAGTTTGTCCTACAATGAGCAGTTCTTC. Translation gives CAIMSLSYNEQFF.